This T cell receptor (beta chain) comes out of a study of T-cell memory formation after mild COVID-19. Study-level findings and limits: Cross-reactive memory apparently joined, as some responding clones appeared in pre-infection memory.

To note about this clonotype: Antigen specificity is unknown.

The CDR3 has 14 amino acids. Germline V gives CDR1 SGHAT, CDR2 FQNNGV. V was clipped by 5 bases and J by 3 bases; unmatched bases: 4. TCRdb used MiXCR to reprocess the 5' RACE reads, holding one entry per CDR3 protein. The sample includes 300,000 to 400,000 distinct CDR3 sequences, 10% to 15% of them seen just once. The clonotype was recovered from a man younger than 35 who had mild COVID-19 (a few samples of this study predate the infection). Cell type and time point are not known. The gene calls are TRBV11-2 and TRBJ1-2; 9 bases agree with TRBD1. Material: PBMCs or a T cell subset sorted from them (not recorded which). This chain's CDR3 is CASSNRGLHYGYTF. The CDR3 DNA reads as TGTGCCAGCAGCAACAGGGGGCTTCACTATGGCTACACCTTC. The variable domain in full, with the rest retrieved from reference TRBV11-2 and TRBJ1-2, is EAGVAQSPRYKIIEKRQSVAFWCNPISGHATLYWYQQILGQGPKLLIQFQNNGVVDDSQLPKDRFSAERLKGVDSTLKIQPAKLEDSAVYLCASSNRGLHYGYTFGSGTRLTVV.